This T cell receptor (beta chain) was identified in a study of beta chain features in type 1 diabetes. Study-level points and caveats: Patients with Type 1 diabetes showed moderately but significantly shorter TCRB CDR3s in all four CD4+ subsets. Patients with type 1 diabetes carried fewer insertions and had more deletions at their VDJ junctions.

Via the markers CD45RO/CCR7/CD25/CD127/CD95/CD27, stem cell-like memory, regulatory, central memory and naive CD4+ cells were sorted. There are a few counts of this clone. Its antigen is undetermined. cDNA synthesis used the whole RNA isolate, giving expressed TCRB sequences. Using immunoSEQ multiplex PCR, the repertoire was profiled, and TCRdb retains in-frame clones only, with some absent. Counted here are 95,000 to 150,000 clones, approximately 16% occurring once; the ten biggest clones make up 2% to 3%. Trimming took off 1 base at V and 2 bases at J, with 12 bases between the two ends. Germline lookup yields CDR1 SGHTA and CDR2 FQGNSA. This CDR3 is 15 amino acids long.

V is TRBV7-2 and J is TRBJ2-7; no firm D call. Sequenced: central memory CD4+ T cells from blood. The clonotype originates from a man in his thirties or forties with type 1 diabetes. The CDR3 loop is CASSLGWGRTYEQYF. The CDR3 nucleotides read TGTGCCAGCAGCTTAGGGTGGGGTAGAACCTACGAGCAGTACTTC.